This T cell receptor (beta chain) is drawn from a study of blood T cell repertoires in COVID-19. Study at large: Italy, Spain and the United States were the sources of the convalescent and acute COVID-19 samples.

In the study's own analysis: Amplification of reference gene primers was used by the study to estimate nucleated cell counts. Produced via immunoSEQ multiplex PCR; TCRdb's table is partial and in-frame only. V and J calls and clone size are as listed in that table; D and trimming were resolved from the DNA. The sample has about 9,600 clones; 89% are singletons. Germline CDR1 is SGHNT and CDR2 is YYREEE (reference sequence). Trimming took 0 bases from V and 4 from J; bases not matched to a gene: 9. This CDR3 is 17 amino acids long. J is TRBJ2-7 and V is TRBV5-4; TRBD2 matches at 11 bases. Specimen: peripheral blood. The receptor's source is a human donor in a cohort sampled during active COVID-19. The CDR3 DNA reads TGTGCCAGCAGCTTGGGGGTTAGGGCTAGCGGGGGGTACGAGCAGTACTTC. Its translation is CASSLGVRASGGYEQYF.